This T cell receptor beta chain was sequenced during a study of T cell responses to AZD1222 COVID-19 vaccine. Germline assignment: CDR1 KGHDR and CDR2 SFDVKD. The CDR3 sequence is 13 residues long. With 9 bases removed from V and 4 bases from J, the gap between germline ends came to 13 bases. Sequenced by immunoSEQ multiplex PCR; TCRdb stores in-frame clones only, minus some. The table lists 150,000 to 200,000 clones, 80% to 95% of them singletons. The chain links TRBV24-1 to TRBJ2-3; a possible D gene is TRBD2 (6 bases). This receptor was identified in an adult in good health. This specimen was peripheral blood, taken on day 0 of AZD1222 vaccination. The CDR3 DNA reads as TGTGCCACCGACACGGGAGACTCAGATACGCAGTATTTT. This sequence encodes CATDTGDSDTQYF.